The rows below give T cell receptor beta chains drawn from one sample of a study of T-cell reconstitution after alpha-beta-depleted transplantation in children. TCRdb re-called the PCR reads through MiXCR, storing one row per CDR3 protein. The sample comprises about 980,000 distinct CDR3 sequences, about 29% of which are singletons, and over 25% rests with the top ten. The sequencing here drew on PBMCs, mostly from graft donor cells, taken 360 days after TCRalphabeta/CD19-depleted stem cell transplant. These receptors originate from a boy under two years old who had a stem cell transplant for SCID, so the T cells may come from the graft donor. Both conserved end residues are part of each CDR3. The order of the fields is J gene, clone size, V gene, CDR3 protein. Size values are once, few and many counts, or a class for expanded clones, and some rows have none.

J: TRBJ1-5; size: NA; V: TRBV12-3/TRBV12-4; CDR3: CASREGQVYSNQPQHF
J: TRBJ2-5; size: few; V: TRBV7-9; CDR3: CASSSWGPRETQYF
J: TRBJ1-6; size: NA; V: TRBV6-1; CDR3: CATGGRGSPLHF
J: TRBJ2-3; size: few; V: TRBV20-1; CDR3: CSAVWRRGLAIADTQYF
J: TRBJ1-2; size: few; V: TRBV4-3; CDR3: CASSHRRDRGQGYGYTF
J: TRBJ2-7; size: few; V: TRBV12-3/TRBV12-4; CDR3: CASSPLKRGGDEQYF
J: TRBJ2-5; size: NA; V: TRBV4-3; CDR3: CASSRRGLSQETQYF
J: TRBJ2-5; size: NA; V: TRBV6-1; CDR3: CASRKAVETQYF
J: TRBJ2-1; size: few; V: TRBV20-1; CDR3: CSARAGGPDNEQFF
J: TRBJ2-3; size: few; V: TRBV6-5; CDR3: CASTWDIASTDTQYF
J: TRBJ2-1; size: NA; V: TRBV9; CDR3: CASSVGGDPYNEQFF
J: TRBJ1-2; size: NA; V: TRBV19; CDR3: CASSIRRDYGYTF
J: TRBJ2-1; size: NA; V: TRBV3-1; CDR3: CASSQGGVGEQFF
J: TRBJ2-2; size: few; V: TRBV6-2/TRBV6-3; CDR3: CASSRGILNTGELFF
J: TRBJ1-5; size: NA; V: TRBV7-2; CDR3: CASSLMHGQGQPQHF
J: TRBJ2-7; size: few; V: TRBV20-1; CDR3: CSAGGQGASYEQYF
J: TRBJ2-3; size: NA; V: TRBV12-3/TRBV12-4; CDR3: CASRGGIVLADTQYF
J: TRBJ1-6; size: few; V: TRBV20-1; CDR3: CSARGGMYNSPLHF
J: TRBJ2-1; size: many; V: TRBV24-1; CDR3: CATGDRASYNEQFF
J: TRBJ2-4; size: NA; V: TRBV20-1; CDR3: CSAVGQPLAKNIQYF
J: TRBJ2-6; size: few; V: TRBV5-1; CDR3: CASSFRMFRVEAGANVLTF
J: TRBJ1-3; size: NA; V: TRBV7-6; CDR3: CASSLAMASSGNTIYF
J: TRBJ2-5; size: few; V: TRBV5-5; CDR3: CASSLVWGVETQYF
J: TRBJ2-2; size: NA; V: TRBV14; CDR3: CASSFRRGGELFF
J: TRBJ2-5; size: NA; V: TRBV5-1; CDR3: CASSWGDRGQETQYF
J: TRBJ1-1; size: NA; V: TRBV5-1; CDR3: CASSPPDGYTEAFF
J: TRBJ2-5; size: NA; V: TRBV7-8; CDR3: CASSPDRIEETQYF
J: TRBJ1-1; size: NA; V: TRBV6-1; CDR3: CASPRSGDTEAFF
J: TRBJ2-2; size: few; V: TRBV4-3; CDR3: CASKALTAGGDGELFF
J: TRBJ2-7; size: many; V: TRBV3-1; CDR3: CASSHSYEQYF
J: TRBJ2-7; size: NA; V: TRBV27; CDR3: CASRLSFTIRGRGGSYEQYF
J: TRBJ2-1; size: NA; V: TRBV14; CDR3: CASSQDPRPLAGVKQFF
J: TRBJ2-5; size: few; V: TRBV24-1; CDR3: CATSEQGRGGTQYF
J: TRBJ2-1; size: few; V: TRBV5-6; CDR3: CASSPSTRSYNEQFF
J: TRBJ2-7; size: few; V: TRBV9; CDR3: CASSVGGRNEQYF
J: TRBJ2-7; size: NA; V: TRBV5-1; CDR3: CASSLNNFYEQYF
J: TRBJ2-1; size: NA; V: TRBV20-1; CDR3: CSTIGLEENEQFF
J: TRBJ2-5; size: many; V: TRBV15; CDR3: CATSGDPRETQYF
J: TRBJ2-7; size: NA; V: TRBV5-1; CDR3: CASSSTSGGLISYEQYF
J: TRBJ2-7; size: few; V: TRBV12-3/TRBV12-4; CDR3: CASSGWGQGGSYEQYF
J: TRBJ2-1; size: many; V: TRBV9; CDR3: CASSVDDFPHNEQFF
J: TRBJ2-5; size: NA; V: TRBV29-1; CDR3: CSVEGTPEQGALRETQYF
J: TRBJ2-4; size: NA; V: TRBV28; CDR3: CASRGGGIAKNIQYF
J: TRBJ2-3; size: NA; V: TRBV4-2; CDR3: CASSQVIGNTDTQYF
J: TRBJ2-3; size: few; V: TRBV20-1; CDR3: CSASPGATDTQYF
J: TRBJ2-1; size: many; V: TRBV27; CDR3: CASSLRRDEQFF
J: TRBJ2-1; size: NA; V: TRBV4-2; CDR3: CASSQDRQGPPYNEQFF
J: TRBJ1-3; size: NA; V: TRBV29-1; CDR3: CSGRQRDTIYF
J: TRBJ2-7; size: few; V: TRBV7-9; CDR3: CASSSRTGGAYEQYF
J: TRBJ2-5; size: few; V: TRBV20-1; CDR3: CSAAGDRVQETQYF
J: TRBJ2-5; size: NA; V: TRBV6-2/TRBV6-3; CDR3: CASSWGVRQETQYF
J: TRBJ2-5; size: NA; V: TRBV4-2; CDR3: CASSQGNGGGAEETQYF
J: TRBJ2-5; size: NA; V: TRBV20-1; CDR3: CSAPDRGTRETQYF
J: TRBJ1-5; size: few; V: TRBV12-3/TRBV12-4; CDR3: CASSYFNQPQHF